A single sample is the source of the 10 T cell receptor beta chains below, sequenced in a study of blood T cell repertoires in COVID-19. Sequencing used immunoSEQ multiplex PCR; TCRdb keeps in-frame clones, though not all of them. The table includes 200,000 to 300,000 clones, around four fifths detected once. Sample: peripheral blood. These receptors all come from a man aged 55 to 69 with acute or convalescent COVID-19.

This rearrangement joins TRBV6-9 to TRBJ2-3; no reliable D call. This CDR3 comprises 17 residues. CDR1 and CDR2 (germline): MNHGY, SVAAGI. V was pared by 4 bases and J by 0 bases, with 17 bases between. As DNA, the CDR3 is TGTGCCAGCAGTTTCCCACCCCACCTTACTAGCACAGATACGCAGTATTTT. Amino acid sequence: CASSFPPHLTSTDTQYF.

The gene calls are TRBV7-2 and TRBJ1-1, with 8 bases identical to TRBD1. This CDR3 spans 14 amino acids. The V and J ends lost 6 bases and 7 bases, in that order; junction bases with no gene match: 10. The germline CDR1 and CDR2 sequences are SGHTA and FQGNSA. CDR3 DNA: TGTGCCAGCAGAGGCACAGGACAGGGTGGTGAAGCTTTCTTT. This encodes CASRGTGQGGEAFF.

This clone was seen a handful of times. CDR3 loop: CASSLTGQASSGNTIYF. The CDR3 DNA reads TGTGCCAGCAGTTTAACCGGACAGGCCTCCTCTGGAAACACCATATATTTT. The chain employs TRBV27 and TRBJ1-3; 7 bases map to TRBD1. CDR3 size: 17 residues. Germline V gene sequence: CDR1 MNHEY, CDR2 SMNVEV (reference sequence). V was clipped by 2 bases and J by 0 bases; unmatched bases: 7.

This rearrangement joins TRBV5-4 to TRBJ2-3; 8 nucleotides line up with TRBD2. Looked up from germline, CDR1 is SGHNT and CDR2 is YYREEE (reference sequence). The V gene end was trimmed by 0 bases and the J gene end by 2 bases; junction bases not matched to a gene: 5. There are 16 residues in the CDR3. The CDR3 DNA sequence: TGTGCCAGCAGCTTGGCTCTAGCGGGTTCCACAGATACGCAGTATTTT. Translated: CASSLALAGSTDTQYF.

The genes are TRBV5-1 and TRBJ2-1; D is possibly TRBD2 (6 bases). V was trimmed by 7 bases and J by 4 bases, leaving 18 bases between them. Germline-derived CDR1 and CDR2 are SGHRS and YFSETQ. The CDR3 is made up of 15 amino acids. The CDR3 DNA reads as TGCGCCAGCTCCCGTGGCGGGCTAGCGTACAATGAGCAGTTCTTC. Translated, it gives CASSRGGLAYNEQFF.

The chain employs TRBV6-5 and TRBJ1-3, with TRBD1 identical over 7 bases. The junction had 6 bases not matched to a gene; V was cut back by 6 bases and J by 4 bases. CDR1 is MNHEY and CDR2 is SVGAGI in the germline V gene. There are 14 residues in the CDR3. CDR3 in amino acids: CASSWGQHGNTIYF. The DNA of the CDR3 is TGTGCCAGCAGCTGGGGACAGCACGGAAACACCATATATTTT.

V is TRBV9 and J is TRBJ1-2; D call uncertain. This CDR3 has 16 amino acids. The V end lost 0 bases, the J end lost 2 bases, and 14 bases lay between the germline ends. Per the germline V gene, CDR1 is SGDLS and CDR2 is YYNGEE. CDR3 nucleotide sequence: TGTGCCAGCAGCGTAGCCCCTGGCCCACAAAACTATGGCTACACCTTC. It encodes CASSVAPGPQNYGYTF.

This sequence joins TRBV5-1 and TRBJ2-7; perhaps TRBD1 as D (7 bases). Trimming left V 0 bases short and J 1 base short, with 14 bases between. CDR1 is SGHRS and CDR2 is YFSETQ in the germline V gene. This CDR3 spans 16 amino acids. The CDR3 reads CASSLGGRGESYEQYF. The CDR3 bases are TGCGCCAGCAGCTTGGGTGGCAGGGGGGAATCCTACGAGCAGTACTTC.

As regards this clone: The junction departs from the called germline gene at one end, perhaps through a read error. This sequence joins TRBV25-1 and TRBJ1-6, with 8 bases identical to TRBD1. This CDR3 spans 11 amino acids. Per germline, CDR1 MGHDK and CDR2 SYGVNS. Here the CDR3 reads CASSKTTGVDF. CDR3 nucleotides: TGTGCCAGCAGTAAAACGACAGGGGTCGACTTT.

The V and J genes are TRBV10-3 and TRBJ1-2; D possibly corresponds to TRBD1 (5 bases). Germline V gives CDR1 ENHRY, CDR2 SYGVKD. The CDR3 is 14 amino acids. Between the trimmed V and J ends, which lost 1 base and 6 bases, there was a span of 12 bases. In DNA, the CDR3 is TGTGCCATCAGTGAGTGGCAGGGTCTCAATGGCTACACCTTC. Residues: CAISEWQGLNGYTF.